Shown below are 18 T cell receptor beta chains from a single sample sequenced in a study of blood T cell repertoires in COVID-19. Libraries were prepared by immunoSEQ multiplex PCR; TCRdb keeps only in-frame clonotypes and omits some of them. Of about 200,000 clones in the sample, approximately 83% are singletons; the top ten hold about 2.7%. The sample comprised peripheral blood. The receptors come from a woman between 40 and 50 years old with active or convalescent COVID-19.

Only a few counts were recorded for this clone. The CDR3: CASSFITMDRGLRNQPQHF. CDR3 DNA: TGTGCCAGCAGTTTCATCACCATGGACAGGGGGCTTCGCAATCAGCCCCAGCATTTT. This sequence joins TRBV28 and TRBJ1-5; TRBD1 matches 11 bases. Germline V lookup: CDR1 MDHEN, CDR2 SYDVKM. The CDR3 loop spans 19 amino acids. V gave up 3 bases and J gave up 2 bases; unmatched junction bases: 12.

The V call is TRBV9, the J call TRBJ1-2; D might be TRBD1 (6 bases). There are 13 residues in the CDR3. Germline V lookup: CDR1 SGDLS, CDR2 YYNGEE. V was trimmed by 4 bases and J by 5 bases, leaving 12 bases between them. CDR3 in amino acids: CASSSLTGYGYTF. CDR3 nucleotides: TGTGCCAGCAGCAGCCTCACAGGGTATGGCTACACCTTC. Complete variable domain (other parts from reference TRBV9 and TRBJ1-2): DSGVTQTPKHLITATGQRVTLRCSPRSGDLSVYWYQQSLDQGLQFLIQYYNGEERAKGNILERFSAQQFPDLHSELNLSSLELGDSALYFCASSSLTGYGYTFGSGTRLTVV.

This clone was picked up a small number of times. The chain recombines TRBV7-9 with TRBJ1-5; D is unclear. V was shortened by 5 bases and J by 1 base, with 9 bases between the two germline ends. The CDR3 extends over 14 amino acids. Germline V gene lookup returns CDR1 SEHNR and CDR2 FQNEAQ (reference sequence). The CDR3 region is CASSPGMSNQPQHF. Written as DNA, the CDR3 is TGTGCCAGCAGCCCCGGTATGAGCAATCAGCCCCAGCATTTT.

This chain uses TRBV9 with TRBJ1-2, with TRBD1 as a possible D gene (6 bases). The ends were cut back, 4 bases at V and 4 bases at J, with 11 bases in the middle. This CDR3 contains 13 residues. Germline V gene data show CDR1 as SGDLS and CDR2 as YYNGEE. CDR3 bases: TGTGCCAGCAGCCCTCCAGGGGTCTATGGCTACACCTTC. Its protein product is CASSPPGVYGYTF.

V usage is TRBV11-3 and J usage is TRBJ2-3, with 11 bases fitting TRBD1. V shed 0 bases, J shed 4 bases, and the junction held 9 bases outside the gene matches. This CDR3 contains 18 residues. Germline CDR1 is SGHNT and CDR2 is YENEEA. The CDR3 nucleotides read TGTGCCAGCAGCTTAGATAATTGGGACAGGGGGTTATCAGATACGCAGTATTTT. Amino acids: CASSLDNWDRGLSDTQYF.

On this clone itself: The sample holds other DNA sequences that translate to the same CDR3. The rearrangement uses TRBV14 and TRBJ2-7, with D uncertain. Trimming removed 3 bases from V and 1 base from J, with 7 bases in between. Per the germline V gene, CDR1 is SGHDN and CDR2 is FVKESK. CDR3 length: 13 residues. CDR3 DNA: TGTGCCAGCAGCCATCGCGGATCCTACGAGCAGTACTTC. Amino acid sequence: CASSHRGSYEQYF.

The J gene is TRBJ2-7, the V gene TRBV13; TRBD2 matches at 9 bases. V shed 4 bases and J 8 bases; nucleotides not matched to a gene: 12. Looked up from germline, CDR1 is PRHDT and CDR2 is FYEKMQ (reference sequence). CDR3 length equals 15 residues. The CDR3 region has the DNA TGTGCCAGCAGCTATACCGGGACTAGCCCCGTCCAGCAGTACTTC. It translates to CASSYTGTSPVQQYF.

V is TRBV29-1 and J is TRBJ1-1; D ambiguous. V was clipped by 7 bases and J by 0 bases, with 12 bases between them. This CDR3 comprises 13 residues. Germline lookup yields CDR1 SQVTM and CDR2 ANQGSEA. The DNA for the CDR3 is TGCAGCGCTCGACGGGAAATGAACACTGAAGCTTTCTTT. Translated, it gives CSARREMNTEAFF.

This clone has just one count. The rearrangement uses TRBV5-1 and TRBJ2-2; no clear D. Germline assignment: CDR1 SGHRS and CDR2 YFSETQ. The CDR3 consists of 15 residues. The V gene lost 4 bases and the J gene lost 2 bases, with 12 bases spanning the gap. CDR3: CASSNSPSNTGELFF. The CDR3 bases are TGCGCCAGCAGCAACTCCCCTTCTAACACCGGGGAGCTGTTTTTT.

The rearrangement uses TRBV30 and TRBJ1-1; 7 positions agree with TRBD1. This CDR3 comprises 18 residues. CDR1 is GTSNPN, CDR2 SVGIG, per germline (reference sequence). J gave up 4 bases and V 1 base, and 18 bases lay outside the gene matches. CDR3 sequence reads: CAWSGGWGRGDLGTEAFF. The CDR3 region has the DNA TGTGCCTGGAGTGGGGGCTGGGGCAGGGGGGACTTGGGCACTGAAGCTTTCTTT.

The chain couples TRBV6-2 or TRBV6-3 to TRBJ2-7, with D unclear. Trimming removed 2 bases from V and 0 bases from J, with 11 bases in between. The germline gives CDR1 MNHEY, CDR2 SVGEGT. CDR3 length: 15 amino acids. DNA of the CDR3: TGTGCCAGCAGTTACGACTCAATGAGCTCCTACGAGCAGTACTTC. Translated: CASSYDSMSSYEQYF.

This clone has only a few counts. The CDR3 DNA follows: TGTGCCAGCAGTTCCTTACAAAGAACCACCTCTGGAAACACCATATATTTT. Translating it yields CASSSLQRTTSGNTIYF. The J gene is TRBJ1-3, the V gene TRBV11-2; D unclear. Germline values: CDR1 SGHAT, CDR2 FQNNGV. V was clipped by 6 bases and J by 0 bases, with 18 bases between them. The CDR3 is 17 residues long.

The chain uses TRBV27 and TRBJ1-2, with D uncertain. Trimming removed 10 bases from V and 6 bases from J, with 12 bases in between. Germline values: CDR1 MNHEY, CDR2 SMNVEV (reference sequence). The CDR3 runs 11 residues. This chain's CDR3 is CATGVGNGYTF. The CDR3 bases are TGTGCCACTGGGGTCGGGAATGGCTACACCTTC.

The rearrangement uses TRBV13 and TRBJ1-6; 9 bases are a match to TRBD1. With 5 bases clipped from V and 10 bases from J, the junction kept 6 bases outside the gene matches. The germline CDR1 and CDR2 sequences are PRHDT and FYEKMQ (reference sequence). The CDR3 covers 14 residues. CDR3 amino acids: CASSNTGGRSPLHF. DNA for the CDR3: TGTGCCAGCAGCAATACAGGGGGCAGGTCACCCCTCCACTTT. Complete variable domain (other parts from reference TRBV13 and TRBJ1-6): AAGVIQSPRHLIKEKRETATLKCYPIPRHDTVYWYQQGPGQDPQFLISFYEKMQSDKGSIPDRFSAQQFSDYHSELNMSSLELGDSALYFCASSNTGGRSPLHFGNGTRLTVT.

This chain connects TRBV4-2 to TRBJ1-1; D is unresolved. The CDR3 contains 15 residues. From germline, CDR1 is LGHNA and CDR2 YNFKEQ. The germline V and J ends were trimmed by 0 bases and 4 bases, with 12 bases remaining between them. For the CDR3, the DNA is TGTGCCAGCAGCCAAGATGCCGGGGTGGGCACTGAAGCTTTCTTT. Translating it yields CASSQDAGVGTEAFF.

The count of this clone is one. One junction end does not reproduce the germline sequence, and a read error may be involved. The chain joins TRBV7-7 to TRBJ2-5; TRBD2 agrees at 8 bases. The CDR3 is made up of 14 amino acids. Germline V lookup: CDR1 SSHAT, CDR2 FNYEAQ (reference sequence). The CDR3 here is CASSLTGGGETQYF. The CDR3 bases are TGTGCTAGCAGCCTCACCGGCGGGGGGGAGACCCAGTACTTC.

This rearrangement joins TRBV5-1 to TRBJ1-1; TRBD1 might be the D (6 bases). CDR3 length: 13 residues. CDR1 is SGHRS and CDR2 is YFSETQ in the germline V gene. Trimming removed 2 bases at V and 6 bases at J, with 11 bases between. The CDR3 spells CASSFRAGAEAFF. DNA for the CDR3: TGCGCCAGCAGCTTTAGAGCAGGGGCTGAAGCTTTCTTT.

This chain uses TRBV15 with TRBJ1-3; no definite D call. Trimming left V 0 bases short and J 0 bases short, with 12 bases between. Germline-derived CDR1 and CDR2 are LNHNV and YYDKDF (reference sequence). The CDR3 consists of 17 residues. CDR3 sequence: CATSRDYSVYSGNTIYF. The CDR3 DNA reads as TGTGCCACCAGCAGAGATTATTCAGTATACTCTGGAAACACCATATATTTT. The full variable domain, with the rest looked up from reference TRBV15 and TRBJ1-3, is DAMVIQNPRYQVTQFGKPVTLSCSQTLNHNVMYWYQQKSSQAPKLLFHYYDKDFNNEADTPDNFQSRRPNTSFCFLDIRSPGLGDTAMYLCATSRDYSVYSGNTIYFGEGSWLTVV.